These 22 T cell receptor beta chains came from one sample sequenced in a study of T cell changes during pregnancy in multiple sclerosis. Repertoires were generated with immunoSEQ multiplex PCR, while TCRdb's copy carries only in-frame clones and drops some. Of roughly 42,000 clones in the sample, 90% to 95% were seen once. Material: CD8+ T cells from peripheral blood mononuclear cells, obtained in the third trimester of pregnancy. Receptors were obtained from a female donor with multiple sclerosis, enrolled in a pregnancy study.

This clone was observed a single time. The chain carries TRBV7-9 and TRBJ1-1, with D perhaps TRBD1 (5 bases). V shed 7 bases and J shed 5 bases, with 11 bases lying between them. The germline V gene has CDR1 SEHNR and CDR2 FQNEAQ (reference sequence). CDR3 length: 12 amino acids. CDR3 nucleotide sequence: TGTGCCAGCAAGACTGGGACTACTGAAGCTTTCTTT. Translating it yields CASKTGTTEAFF. Looking up the rest from reference TRBV7-9 and TRBJ1-1 gives the full variable domain: DTGVSQNPRHKITKRGQNVTFRCDPISEHNRLYWYRQTLGQGPEFLTYFQNEAQLEKSRLLSDRFSAERPKGSFSTLEIQRTEQGDSAMYLCASKTGTTEAFFGQGTRLTVV.

This clone rates as medium-sized. Distinct nucleotide sequences in the sample also encode this CDR3. V and J are TRBV5-8 and TRBJ2-1; D remains ambiguous. This CDR3 has 12 residues. Germline loops: CDR1 SGHTS, CDR2 YDEGEE. V lost 0 bases and J 6 bases, leaving 4 bases between the germline ends. The CDR3 reads CASSLGGNEQFF. CDR3 bases: TGTGCCAGCAGCTTGGGAGGCAATGAGCAGTTCTTC.

The gene calls are TRBV12-5 and TRBJ2-7; 9 bases are a match to TRBD1. V lost 0 bases, J lost 6 bases, and 9 bases stayed unmatched. Germline V gene lookup returns CDR1 LGHNT and CDR2 FRNRAP. The CDR3 runs 16 residues. The CDR3 coding sequence is TGTGCTAGTGGTTTGGTAGTGGGGGACAGGGTGCTCGAGCAGTACTTC. The encoded protein is CASGLVVGDRVLEQYF. Complete variable domain (other parts from reference TRBV12-5 and TRBJ2-7): DARVTQTPRHKVTEMGQEVTMRCQPILGHNTVFWYRQTMMQGLELLAYFRNRAPLDDSGMPKDRFSAEMPDATLATLKIQPSEPRDSAVYFCASGLVVGDRVLEQYFGPGTRLTVT.

The rearrangement uses TRBV7-9 and TRBJ1-6; D may be TRBD1 (6 bases). Trimming stripped 7 bases from V and 5 bases from J, with 24 bases between. The germline gives CDR1 SEHNR, CDR2 FQNEAQ (reference sequence). This CDR3 spans 18 amino acids. The CDR3 DNA reads TGTGCCAGCACCCGGGGGGGGCAGGGGCGAACCGATAATTCACCCCTCCACTTT. Residues: CASTRGGQGRTDNSPLHF.

The chain carries TRBV4-1 and TRBJ2-7; TRBD2 matches at 10 bases. Per the germline V gene, CDR1 is MGHRA and CDR2 is YSYEKL. V dropped 4 bases and J dropped 0; count of bases not matched to a gene: 3. The CDR3 totals 15 residues. Here the CDR3 reads CASSLAGGLSYEQYF. Here the CDR3 DNA reads TGCGCCAGCAGCCTAGCGGGAGGTCTCTCCTACGAGCAGTACTTC.

The chain employs TRBV6-6 and TRBJ1-1, with D uncertain. This CDR3 contains 15 residues. V was shortened by 7 bases and J by 5 bases, with 20 bases between the two germline ends. Germline V gene data show CDR1 as MNHNY and CDR2 as SVGAGI (reference sequence). CDR3 nucleotide sequence: TGTGCCAGCACCTTAGCCCGAGGGTATTCGACTGAAGCTTTCTTT. This encodes CASTLARGYSTEAFF.

The J gene is TRBJ1-2, the V gene TRBV4-3; 7 nucleotides match TRBD1. The CDR3 has 16 amino acids. The germline V gene has CDR1 LGHNA and CDR2 YSLEER. V shed 0 bases, J shed 6 bases, and the junction held 10 bases outside the gene matches. CDR3 bases: TGCGCCAGCAGCCAAGATTGGGGACCCGGGACAGATGGCTACACCTTC. This gives the protein CASSQDWGPGTDGYTF.

This clone was observed a handful of times. The chain's CDR3 is CASSFGQAGVHNEQFF. The CDR3 DNA reads TGTGCCAGCAGCTTCGGTCAAGCGGGGGTTCACAATGAGCAGTTCTTC. The chain carries TRBV7-9 and TRBJ2-1; TRBD2 matches 8 bases. With V trimmed by 3 bases and J by 5 bases, 9 bases remained unmatched. The V gene's germline CDR1 is SEHNR and CDR2 FQNEAQ (reference sequence). The CDR3 consists of 16 residues.

This clone appeared a few times. The chain couples TRBV1 to TRBJ2-2; TRBD1 is the table's D call, not checked against the DNA. TRBV1 is assigned pseudogene status. The CDR3 is made up of 16 amino acids. The CDR3 sequence is CTSSPADRENTGELFF. The CDR3 DNA reads as TGCACCAGCAGCCCTGCGGACAGGGAGAACACCGGGGAGCTGTTTTTT.

Many counts were recorded for this clone. The chain has TRBV27 and TRBJ2-7; tentatively, D is TRBD2 (5 bases). CDR1 is MNHEY and CDR2 is SMNVEV in the germline V gene (reference sequence). The CDR3 length is 15 residues. Trimming removed 0 bases at V and 3 bases at J, with 12 bases between. The CDR3 sequence is CASSLSKGRVYEQYF. CDR3 DNA sequence: TGTGCCAGCAGTTTATCGAAAGGGCGGGTCTACGAGCAGTACTTC.

The chain carries TRBV6-5 and TRBJ1-1; 10 bases line up with TRBD1. CDR1 is MNHEY, CDR2 SVGAGI, per germline. The junction had 2 bases not matched to a gene; V was cut back by 3 bases and J by 1 base. The CDR3 length is 15 residues. DNA of the CDR3: TGTGCCAGCAGTTATGGGACAGGGGCGAACACTGAAGCTTTCTTT. Translating gives CASSYGTGANTEAFF.

The rearrangement joins TRBV2 to TRBJ2-1; a possible D gene is TRBD1 (5 bases). There are 14 residues in the CDR3. Germline V gene lookup returns CDR1 SNHLY and CDR2 FYNNEI. The V end lost 6 bases, the J end lost 8 bases, and 17 bases lay between the germline ends. CDR3 coding DNA: TGTGCCAGCAGATTTTTCAGGGCTGGGGATGAGCAGTTCTTC. Translated: CASRFFRAGDEQFF.

This sequence joins TRBV11-3 and TRBJ2-1; 7 nucleotides agree with TRBD1. Germline CDR1 is SGHNT and CDR2 is YENEEA. This CDR3 comprises 12 residues. V was clipped by 0 bases and J by 12 bases; unmatched bases: 2. As DNA, the CDR3 is TGTGCCAGCAGCTTAGATTACAGGGGGCAGTTCTTC. Protein: CASSLDYRGQFF.

This clone was observed once. The gene calls are TRBV4-3 and TRBJ1-1; 8 nucleotides agree with TRBD1. The CDR3 is 15 amino acids. The junction had 5 bases not matched to a gene; V was cut back by 0 bases and J by 5 bases. Germline V lookup: CDR1 LGHNA, CDR2 YSLEER. CDR3 protein: CASSQDRQGFTEAFF. The DNA of the CDR3 is TGCGCCAGCAGCCAAGACAGACAGGGGTTTACTGAAGCTTTCTTT.

The chain combines TRBV28 with TRBJ2-7; TRBD2 aligns across 8 bases. The CDR3 is made up of 14 amino acids. CDR1 and CDR2 from the germline V gene are MDHEN and SYDVKM. After removal of 7 bases from V and 3 bases from J, the junction contained 8 bases not matched to a gene. The CDR3 DNA sequence: TGTGCCAGCACCGTAAATAGCGGGAACTACGAGCAGTACTTC. Translation gives CASTVNSGNYEQYF.

This chain uses TRBV19 with TRBJ1-2, with a tentative D call TRBD1 (6 bases). V lost 0 bases to trimming and J lost 8 bases, with 13 bases between them. Germline V gives CDR1 LNHDA, CDR2 SQIVND (reference sequence). CDR3 length: 14 amino acids. CDR3 bases: TGTGCCAGTAGTATAGATCCCGACAGGAACGGCTACACCTTC. Translating gives CASSIDPDRNGYTF.

This clone was seen only once. This chain connects TRBV19 to TRBJ2-5; tentatively, D is TRBD1 (6 bases). The germline V gene has CDR1 LNHDA and CDR2 SQIVND (reference sequence). V gave up 6 bases and J gave up 3 bases, with 11 bases separating them. The CDR3 is 13 residues long. The CDR3 coding sequence is TGTGCCAGTAGCCTGGACAGCAAAGAGACCCAGTACTTC. Translated, it gives CASSLDSKETQYF.

As DNA, the CDR3 is TGTGCCACCAGCAGAGAAGCGGAGAACACTGAAGCTTTCTTT. This codes for CATSREAENTEAFF. V gene TRBV15 combines with J gene TRBJ1-1, with unresolved D. The V gene lost 0 bases and the J gene lost 1 base, with 6 bases spanning the gap. The germline CDR1 and CDR2 sequences are LNHNV and YYDKDF (reference sequence). The CDR3 spans 14 residues.

The CDR3 here is CASSPATGGYTF. CDR3 bases: TGTGCCAGCAGCCCCGCGACAGGAGGCTACACCTTC. The chain uses TRBV9 and TRBJ1-2; weak D call: TRBD1 (6 bases). CDR1 SGDLS and CDR2 YYNGEE come from the germline V gene. CDR3 size: 12 residues. Trimming left V 4 bases short and J 8 bases short, with 12 bases between.

This clone came up once. The chain links TRBV5-8 to TRBJ2-7; 8 nucleotides line up with TRBD1. V gave up 0 bases and J gave up 0 bases; unmatched junction bases: 2. This CDR3 has 15 residues. The germline V gene encodes CDR1 SGHTS and CDR2 YDEGEE. The CDR3 DNA sequence: TGTGCCAGCAGCTTGGGGACAGGGCCCTCCTACGAGCAGTACTTC. This gives the protein CASSLGTGPSYEQYF. Full variable domain (missing parts from reference TRBV5-8 and TRBJ2-7): EAGVTQSPTHLIKTRGQQATLRCSPISGHTSVYWYQQALGLGLQFLLWYDEGEERNRGNFPPRFSGRQFPNYSSELNVNALELEDSALYLCASSLGTGPSYEQYFGPGTRLTVT.

This chain's CDR3 is CASSGASGRADSLSHEQYF. Here the CDR3 DNA reads TGTGCCAGCAGTGGAGCTAGCGGGAGGGCCGATAGCCTGTCCCACGAGCAGTACTTC. V usage is TRBV6-1 and J usage is TRBJ2-7, with 12 bases identical to TRBD2. The CDR3 totals 19 residues. V shed 4 bases, J shed 5 bases, and the junction held 18 bases outside the gene matches. Looked up from germline, CDR1 is MNHNS and CDR2 is SASEGT.

The chain's CDR3 is CASSLLEGSYEQYF. The CDR3 DNA reads as TGTGCCAGCAGCTTACTCGAGGGCTCCTACGAGCAGTACTTC. This chain uses TRBV11-2 with TRBJ2-7, with a weak D call TRBD2 (5 bases). Deletions cut 2 bases from V and 0 bases from J, with 8 bases between. From germline, CDR1 is SGHAT and CDR2 FQNNGV. CDR3 size: 14 residues.